One and the same sample provided the 15 T cell receptor beta chains below, sequenced in a study of T cells in women clearing cervical HPV infection. The data were produced by immunoSEQ multiplex PCR, yet TCRdb's version contains in-frame clones alone and is incomplete. Its clone listing holds 45,000 to 55,000 clones. The sequenced sample was blood buffy coat. The receptors come from a woman between 18 and 70 years old with a cervical HPV16 infection that either progressed to CIN3+ or cleared (not recorded which).

As for this clone: The CDR3 end falls 3 residues outside the read, so it is completed with the germline J gene. The chain links TRBV5-4 to TRBJ2-2; 7 bases align to TRBD1. Germline V gene data show CDR1 as SGHNT and CDR2 as YYREEE (reference sequence). The CDR3 totals 14 residues. V lost 4 bases to trimming and J lost 7 bases; unmatched junction nucleotides: 7. CDR3 DNA (partial): TGTGCCAGCAGCCCCTTGCAGGGGGTCGGGGAG. It specifies CASSPLQGVGE. The full CDR3 is CASSPLQGVGELFF.

CDR3 amino acids: CASSIKHNTGELFF. The covered CDR3 bases are TGTGCCAGTAGTATCAAGCATAACACCGGGGAG. The chain combines TRBV19 with TRBJ2-2; D gene uncertain. The read ends 3 residues early relative to the CDR3; the germline J gene fills the gap. V was shortened by 3 bases and J by 2 bases, with 7 bases between the two germline ends. This CDR3 contains 14 residues. CDR1 and CDR2 (germline): LNHDA, SQIVND (reference sequence).

Remarks on this clone: The read finishes 3 residues shy of the CDR3 end, and the germline J gene is used to complete it. J is TRBJ2-7 and V is TRBV10-3, with D hard to call. Germline CDR1 and CDR2: ENHRY and SYGVKD. The CDR3 totals 12 residues. V was clipped by 3 bases and J by 6 bases, with 9 bases between them. The covered CDR3 bases are TGTGCCATCAGTGAAAAGGGTTCCGAG. Its protein is CAISEKGSE. The whole CDR3 reads CAISEKGSEQYF.

As to this clone: The read halts 3 residues ahead of the CDR3 end, with the missing end drawn from the germline J gene. V is TRBV12-3 or TRBV12-4 and J is TRBJ2-4; 9 bases line up with TRBD1. V lost 5 bases and J lost 7; bases outside the gene matches: 6. This CDR3 is 14 amino acids long. The part of the CDR3 DNA that was read is TGTGCCAGCAGTCCCGGGACAGGGTACAACATT. Translated, it gives CASSPGTGYNI. From start to end, the CDR3 is CASSPGTGYNIQYF.

Of note for this clone: The CDR3 end falls 3 residues outside the read, so it is completed with the germline J gene. The chain has TRBV7-2 and TRBJ2-7; D call uncertain. The V gene's germline CDR1 is SGHTA and CDR2 FQGNSA. This CDR3 contains 14 residues. V lost 5 bases to trimming and J lost 1 base, with 12 bases between them. CDR3 DNA (partial): TGTGCCAGCAGCCCTACATCAGGATCCTACGAG. Amino acid sequence: CASSPTSGSYE. The full CDR3 sequence reads CASSPTSGSYEQYF.

As to this clone: The observed sequence ends 3 residues before the CDR3 terminus, with the missing tail filled in from the germline J gene. This chain links TRBV5-1 with TRBJ2-7; unclear D gene. Germline CDR1 reads SGHRS; CDR2 reads YFSETQ. The CDR3 consists of 13 residues. V gave up 1 base and J gave up 3 bases, with 8 bases separating them. The CDR3 spells CASSLTVSYEQYF. CDR3 DNA (partial): TGCGCCAGCAGCTTGACAGTTAGCTACGAG.

Concerning this clone itself: The missing CDR3 end, 3 residues past where the read stops, is filled in from the germline J gene. This chain uses TRBV20-1 with TRBJ2-2; no clear D. Looked up from germline, CDR1 is DFQATT and CDR2 is SNEGSKA (reference sequence). Trimming left V 2 bases short and J 3 bases short, with 13 bases between. CDR3 length: 15 amino acids. The part of the CDR3 DNA that was read is TGCAGTGCTAGAAACCTTGAACAAGACACCGGGGAG. This encodes CSARNLEQDTGE. The full CDR3 is CSARNLEQDTGELFF.

A note on this clone: The CDR3 end is not reached by the read, which stops 3 residues before it; the germline J gene fills it in. The rearrangement links TRBV2 to TRBJ1-3; tentatively, D is TRBD1 (6 bases). The CDR3 covers 14 residues. The V and J ends lost 6 bases and 9 bases respectively, with 18 bases between them. Germline V CDR1 and CDR2: SNHLY, FYNNEI. CDR3 in amino acids: CASRGDGEGGTIYF. The part of the CDR3 DNA that was read is TGTGCCAGCAGGGGGGACGGCGAAGGGGGCACC.

As concerns this clone: The CDR3 goes on 3 residues after the read ends, and that part is filled in from the germline J gene. The rearrangement joins TRBV19 to TRBJ1-1; TRBD1 might be the D (5 bases). Germline V gene data show CDR1 as LNHDA and CDR2 as SQIVND (reference sequence). V was pared by 9 bases and J by 3 bases, with 17 bases between. CDR3 length: 14 residues. CDR3 bases read: TGTGCCAGCGGTCGGGGGGGGATCGACACTGAA. Residues: CASGRGGIDTE. The entire CDR3 sequence reads CASGRGGIDTEAFF.

On this clone itself: The read halts 3 residues ahead of the CDR3 end, with the missing end drawn from the germline J gene. The rearrangement links TRBV30 to TRBJ1-6; D call uncertain. V lost 3 bases and J 7 bases, leaving 10 bases between the germline ends. Looked up from germline, CDR1 is GTSNPN and CDR2 is SVGIG (reference sequence). CDR3 length: 13 amino acids. CDR3 in amino acids: CAWRVNINSPLHF. The sequenced part of the CDR3 DNA is TGTGCCTGGAGAGTAAACATAAATTCACCC.

About this clone itself: The missing CDR3 end, 3 residues past where the read stops, is filled in from the germline J gene. V usage is TRBV5-6 and J usage is TRBJ2-1; 8 bases agree with TRBD2. Germline trimming cut 3 bases from V and 7 bases from J; bases unmatched to any gene: 9. The CDR3 extends over 15 amino acids. Per germline, CDR1 SGHDT and CDR2 YYEEEE. The sequenced CDR3 bases are TGTGCCAGCAGCTCACCGGGAGAGCGGGGGAATGAG. As protein: CASSSPGERGNE. The CDR3, in full, reads CASSSPGERGNEQFF.

Concerning this clone itself: With the read ending 3 residues before the CDR3 end, the germline J gene is used to fill in that end. The gene calls are TRBV7-8 and TRBJ2-1, with TRBD2 identical over 7 bases. CDR3 length: 14 residues. J lost 9 bases, V lost 6 bases, and 11 bases had no gene match. Germline values: CDR1 SGHVS, CDR2 FQNEAQ. CDR3 protein: CASSFPRRGSEQFF. The DNA read from the CDR3 is TGTGCCAGCAGTTTCCCAAGGCGGGGGAGTGAG.

In regard to this clone: The read stops 3 residues short of the end of the CDR3; the missing end is completed from the germline J gene. Other DNA sequences within the sample encode an identical CDR3. The chain recombines TRBV7-8 with TRBJ1-6, with 8 bases aligning to TRBD1. The V gene's germline CDR1 is SGHVS and CDR2 FQNEAQ. CDR3 length: 14 amino acids. The CDR3 bases that were read are TGTGCCAGCAGCGAGGACAGGGTGGACTCGCCC. Translation gives CASSEDRVDSP. The CDR3 in full is CASSEDRVDSPLHF.

To note about this clone: The read halts 3 residues ahead of the CDR3 end, with the missing end drawn from the germline J gene. The chain has TRBV20-1 and TRBJ1-5; D gene uncertain. Germline CDR1 reads DFQATT; CDR2 reads SNEGSKA (reference sequence). This CDR3 has 15 amino acids. Deletions cut 4 bases from V and 2 bases from J, with 15 bases between. CDR3 DNA (partial): TGCAGTGCTATCAACAGCCTCGGAGGCAATCAGCCC. Amino acid sequence: CSAINSLGGNQP. The whole CDR3 sequence reads CSAINSLGGNQPQHF.

For this clone: From the germline J gene comes the end of the CDR3, since the read stops 3 residues before it. The chain recombines TRBV6-2 or TRBV6-3 with TRBJ2-5; 14 bases are a match to TRBD2. Germline CDR1 is MNHEY and CDR2 is SVGEGT. The CDR3 runs to 16 residues. V dropped 6 bases and J dropped 6; count of bases not matched to a gene: 9. Partial CDR3 DNA: TGTGCCAGCAGACCGGGACTAGCGGGGGATTATAAGACC. Protein sequence: CASRPGLAGDYKT. The full CDR3 protein reads CASRPGLAGDYKTQYF.